This T cell receptor (beta chain) was recovered during a study of T cell changes during pregnancy in multiple sclerosis. This clone was counted between two and nine times. Sequencing used immunoSEQ multiplex PCR; TCRdb keeps in-frame clones, though not all of them. In the table there are roughly 120,000 clones, about 93% of which are singletons. The sequence was collected from a female donor with multiple sclerosis, enrolled in a pregnancy study. Sequenced here: peripheral blood, sampled before pregnancy.

CDR3 in amino acids: CATSRDLEGYEQYF. DNA for the CDR3: TGTGCCACCAGCAGAGATTTAGAGGGCTACGAGCAGTACTTC. The chain employs TRBV15 and TRBJ2-7, with TRBD2 as a possible D gene (5 bases). Trimming took off 0 bases at V and 3 bases at J, with 9 bases between the two ends. Germline V lookup: CDR1 LNHNV, CDR2 YYDKDF (reference sequence). This CDR3 spans 14 amino acids.